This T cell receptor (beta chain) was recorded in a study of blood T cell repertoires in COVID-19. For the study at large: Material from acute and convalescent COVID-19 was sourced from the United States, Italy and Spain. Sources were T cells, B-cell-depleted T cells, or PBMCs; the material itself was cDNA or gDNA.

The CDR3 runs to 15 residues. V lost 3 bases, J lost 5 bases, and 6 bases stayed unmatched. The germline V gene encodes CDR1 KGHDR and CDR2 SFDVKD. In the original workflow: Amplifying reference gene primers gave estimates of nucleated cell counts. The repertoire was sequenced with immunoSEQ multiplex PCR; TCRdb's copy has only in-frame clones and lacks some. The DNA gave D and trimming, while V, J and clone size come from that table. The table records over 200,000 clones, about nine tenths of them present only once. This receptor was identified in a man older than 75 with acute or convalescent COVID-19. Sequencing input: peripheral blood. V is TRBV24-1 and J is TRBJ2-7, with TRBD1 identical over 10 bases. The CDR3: CATSDTGTGANEQYF. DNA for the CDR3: TGTGCCACCAGTGATACCGGGACAGGGGCCAACGAGCAGTACTTC.